This T cell receptor (beta chain) is drawn from a study of Graves' ophthalmopathy and Graves' hyperthyroidism. Study results and caveats: Blood also harbored most expanded thyroid clonotypes above 0.001 frequency. Researchers report that a 13-signature model separated ophthalmopathy from stable hyperthyroidism, posting 87.88% sensitivity and about 80% specificity.

Turning to this clonotype: What it binds is unknown.

Trimming shortened V by 3 bases and J by 3 bases, and 8 bases separated the two germline ends. Germline loops: CDR1 SEHNR, CDR2 FQNEAQ (reference sequence). The CDR3 has 13 amino acids. Certain patients, namely those with other autoimmune diseases, uncontrolled infections, pregnancy or lactation, were excluded. From RNA, the CDR3 regions of TCR beta chains were amplified and sequenced. Following a first-round RT-PCR that used HTBI primers, a second-round multiplex PCR was carried out. TCRdb called the multiplex PCR reads again in MiXCR, with one record for every CDR3 protein. The sample lists a few hundred thousand distinct CDR3 sequences, roughly 39% occurring once.

The sequence was collected from an adult man with Graves' hyperthyroidism. Sequencing was performed on peripheral blood or thyroid tissue (not recorded which). The genes are TRBV7-9 and TRBJ1-1; D ambiguous. CDR3 DNA sequence: TGTGCCAGCAGCTTCCGGGAGTACACTGAAGCTTTCTTT. Translation: CASSFREYTEAFF.